These T cell receptor beta chains were read from a single sample in a study of cytomegalovirus exposure and HLA in healthy donors. The assay was immunoSEQ multiplex PCR, and TCRdb's table has in-frame clones only and misses some. The sample shows around 130,000 clones, 77% of them seen only once. Sequencing input: PBMCs. The origin of the receptors is a man younger than 30 in good health and CMV-seropositive. CDR3s include the opening cysteine and the closing phenylalanine or tryptophan. A D gene is named only where the DNA matches it firmly. Rows give clone size only sometimes, using once, few, many, or a class for an expanded clone.

abundance: few
j_gene: TRBJ2-1
d_gene: -
v_gene: TRBV2
CDR3nt: TGTGCCAGCAGTGAAGCGCTTTACAGCCCGAAATTGAATGAGCAGTTCTTC
CDR3aa: CASSEALYSPKLNEQFF

abundance: few
j_gene: TRBJ1-2
d_gene: -
v_gene: TRBV6-1
CDR3nt: TGTGCCAGCAGTGAAGAATTTGGGGCCTCTAATGGCTACACCTTC
CDR3aa: CASSEEFGASNGYTF

abundance: -
j_gene: TRBJ2-5
d_gene: TRBD1
v_gene: TRBV5-1
CDR3nt: TGCGCCAGCAGCGGGGGGACAGGTTTTCAAGAGACCCAGTACTTC
CDR3aa: CASSGGTGFQETQYF

abundance: -
j_gene: TRBJ1-2
d_gene: TRBD1
v_gene: TRBV6-5
CDR3nt: TGTGCCAGCAGTTTTCTACGGACAGGGGAAGATGGCTACACCTTC
CDR3aa: CASSFLRTGEDGYTF

abundance: -
j_gene: TRBJ2-2
d_gene: TRBD2
v_gene: TRBV19
CDR3nt: TGTGCCAGTATTGGTAGCGGGGGGGCGAGAACCGGGGAGCTGTTTTTT
CDR3aa: CASIGSGGARTGELFF

abundance: -
j_gene: TRBJ2-3
d_gene: -
v_gene: TRBV9
CDR3nt: TGTGCCAGCAGCGTGGAAGGGGGCACAGATACGCAGTATTTT
CDR3aa: CASSVEGGTDTQYF

abundance: -
j_gene: TRBJ1-1
d_gene: -
v_gene: TRBV19
CDR3nt: TGTGCCAGTACCCGACAGCATGAACGGAACACTGAAGCTTTCTTT
CDR3aa: CASTRQHERNTEAFF

abundance: -
j_gene: TRBJ1-5
d_gene: TRBD1
v_gene: TRBV6-5
CDR3nt: TGTGCCAGCAGTTACGACAGGGGGCGTCAGCCCCAGCATTTT
CDR3aa: CASSYDRGRQPQHF

abundance: -
j_gene: TRBJ1-1
d_gene: -
v_gene: TRBV9
CDR3nt: TGTGCCAGCAGGGCAGGGATGGATACTGAAGCTTTCTTT
CDR3aa: CASRAGMDTEAFF

abundance: -
j_gene: TRBJ2-2
d_gene: -
v_gene: TRBV27
CDR3nt: TGTGCCAGCAGTCCTCCCCCGGACAGATTATTAAACACCGGGGAGCTGTTTTTT
CDR3aa: CASSPPPDRLLNTGELFF

abundance: -
j_gene: TRBJ1-2
d_gene: -
v_gene: TRBV4-2
CDR3nt: TGTGCCAGCAGCCAAGAGGAGGGGAACTATGGCTACACCTTC
CDR3aa: CASSQEEGNYGYTF

abundance: few
j_gene: TRBJ2-1
d_gene: TRBD2
v_gene: TRBV5-1
CDR3nt: TGCGCCAGCAGCCTTGGACTAGCGCGTGAGCAGTTCTTC
CDR3aa: CASSLGLAREQFF

abundance: -
j_gene: TRBJ1-6
d_gene: -
v_gene: TRBV6-5
CDR3nt: TGTGCCAGCAGTTCAGGGAATTCACCCCTCCACTTT
CDR3aa: CASSSGNSPLHF

abundance: -
j_gene: TRBJ2-1
d_gene: TRBD2
v_gene: TRBV6-1
CDR3nt: TGTGCCAGCAAACAGCGGGGCTCCTACAATGAGCAGTTCTTC
CDR3aa: CASKQRGSYNEQFF

abundance: -
j_gene: TRBJ1-3
d_gene: -
v_gene: TRBV7-9
CDR3nt: TGTGCCAGCAGCCCGACCGGGACTGAGGGAAACACCATATATTTT
CDR3aa: CASSPTGTEGNTIYF

abundance: few
j_gene: TRBJ1-4
d_gene: TRBD1
v_gene: TRBV6-1
CDR3nt: TGTGCCAGCAGTGAAGAAGGGACAGGGATTTCCAAACTGTTTTTT
CDR3aa: CASSEEGTGISKLFF

abundance: -
j_gene: TRBJ1-1
d_gene: -
v_gene: TRBV10-1
CDR3nt: TGCGCCAGCAGTGATCAGACAGTGAACACTGAAGCTTTCTTT
CDR3aa: CASSDQTVNTEAFF

abundance: -
j_gene: TRBJ2-7
d_gene: -
v_gene: TRBV30
CDR3nt: TGTGCCTGGGCGGGTCCGGACGAGCAGTACTTC
CDR3aa: CAWAGPDEQYF

abundance: -
j_gene: TRBJ2-5
d_gene: TRBD2
v_gene: TRBV25-1
CDR3nt: TGTGCCAGCAGTCGACTAGCGGAAGAGACCCAGTACTTC
CDR3aa: CASSRLAEETQYF

abundance: -
j_gene: TRBJ2-2
d_gene: -
v_gene: TRBV14
CDR3nt: TGTGCCAGCAGCCAAGCTTACAGGATCAACACCGGGGAGCTGTTTTTT
CDR3aa: CASSQAYRINTGELFF

abundance: -
j_gene: TRBJ1-2
d_gene: TRBD1
v_gene: TRBV10-3
CDR3nt: TGTGCCATCAGCGCCGGGACAGGGGGGTTTGACTATGGCTACACCTTC
CDR3aa: CAISAGTGGFDYGYTF

abundance: -
j_gene: TRBJ1-1
d_gene: -
v_gene: TRBV5-5
CDR3nt: TGTGCCAGCAGCTCATCTACAGGGCGGAGCACTGAAGCTTTCTTT
CDR3aa: CASSSSTGRSTEAFF

abundance: once
j_gene: TRBJ2-1
d_gene: -
v_gene: TRBV29-1
CDR3nt: TGCAGCGTTGAAGAAGGGGCTTCGGGCAATGAGCAGTTCTTC
CDR3aa: CSVEEGASGNEQFF

abundance: -
j_gene: TRBJ2-1
d_gene: TRBD2
v_gene: TRBV27
CDR3nt: TGTGCCAGCAGCCTTGGGACTAGCGGGACCAATGAGCAGTTCTTC
CDR3aa: CASSLGTSGTNEQFF

abundance: -
j_gene: TRBJ1-2
d_gene: TRBD1
v_gene: TRBV4-2
CDR3nt: TGTGCCAGCAGCCAGGTATCGGGGACAGCTAACTATGGCTACACCTTC
CDR3aa: CASSQVSGTANYGYTF

abundance: -
j_gene: TRBJ1-1
d_gene: -
v_gene: TRBV11-2
CDR3nt: TGTGCCAGCAGCCCCCGGTTCGGCAGGGGCAACTACACTGAAGCTTTCTTT
CDR3aa: CASSPRFGRGNYTEAFF

abundance: once
j_gene: TRBJ1-5
d_gene: -
v_gene: TRBV28
CDR3nt: TGTGCCAGCAGTACAGGCAATCAGCCCCAGCATTTT
CDR3aa: CASSTGNQPQHF

abundance: -
j_gene: TRBJ2-2
d_gene: TRBD1
v_gene: TRBV19
CDR3nt: TGTGCCACTTCGGGACAGGCCAACACCGGGGAGCTGTTTTTT
CDR3aa: CATSGQANTGELFF

abundance: once
j_gene: TRBJ2-2
d_gene: TRBD1
v_gene: TRBV2
CDR3nt: TGTGCCAGCAGCCCGGACAGGCAGCTGGGGGAGCTGTTTTTT
CDR3aa: CASSPDRQLGELFF